A single sample gave rise to the 27 T cell receptor beta chains below, sequenced in a study of tumor and adjacent non-tumor tissue in lung cancer. This sample's RNA came from whole unsorted tissue. This non-tumor lung sample came from over 3 cm beyond the tumor edge. Three rounds of nested PCR, following a modified ARM-PCR protocol, produced the TCRbeta library. TCRdb called the multiplex PCR reads again in MiXCR, with one record for every CDR3 protein. Of about 100,000 distinct CDR3 sequences listed, 65% are singletons. The sequencing input was distant non-tumor lung tissue. These receptors were obtained from a man in his thirties or forties with non-small cell lung cancer.

The J gene is TRBJ2-1, the V gene TRBV20-1, with a possible D match to TRBD1 (6 bases). The length of the CDR3 is 14 residues. CDR1 DFQATT and CDR2 SNEGSKA come from the germline V gene (reference sequence). Trimming took off 5 bases at V and 8 bases at J, with 19 bases between the two ends. CDR3 residues: CSAPGWGRSDEQFF. For the CDR3, the DNA is TGCAGTGCTCCTGGCTGGGGGCGGTCGGATGAGCAGTTCTTC.

With regard to this clonotype: A single base separates this from a much larger clone, so it may be a read error. The DNA of the CDR3 is TGTGCCAGCAGCCTACAGGAAACCGTCTCCTACGAGCAGTACTTC. Amino acids: CASSLQETVSYEQYF. The V gene is TRBV7-8, the J gene TRBJ2-7, with D maybe TRBD1 (5 bases). The CDR3 is made up of 15 amino acids. The germline gives CDR1 SGHVS, CDR2 FQNEAQ. Trimming removed 5 bases at V and 0 bases at J, with 14 bases between.

This clonotype was found a few times. The rearrangement links TRBV5-1 to TRBJ1-5; TRBD1 matches 7 bases. CDR3 length equals 15 residues. Germline CDR1 reads SGHRS; CDR2 reads YFSETQ. After removal of 5 bases from V and 4 bases from J, the junction contained 9 bases not matched to a gene. The CDR3 protein is CASRVGQSKNQPQHF. CDR3 DNA sequence: TGCGCCAGCAGGGTGGGACAGAGTAAGAATCAGCCCCAGCATTTT.

Concerning this clonotype: The conserved phenylalanine or tryptophan is not found at the CDR3 terminus, so this likely reflects a read error. This rearrangement joins TRBV6-2 or TRBV6-3 to TRBJ2-3, with D perhaps TRBD2 (5 bases). CDR1 is MNHEY and CDR2 is SVGEGT in the germline V gene. This CDR3 has 13 amino acids. DNA for the CDR3: TGTGCCAACAGTTTACGACTAACAGATACGCAGTATTAT. Translating it yields CANSLRLTDTQYY.

Turning to this clonotype: One junction end disagrees with the germline gene, perhaps due to a read error. The gene calls are TRBV12-3 or TRBV12-4 and TRBJ2-7; TRBD2 agrees at 9 bases. The CDR3 is 14 residues long. CDR3 nucleotides: TGTGCCAGCATTCCGAGCGGGGGGTCCTATGAGCAGTACTTC. It is translated as CASIPSGGSYEQYF.

The gene calls are TRBV6-2 or TRBV6-3 and TRBJ2-3; a possible D gene is TRBD1 (6 bases). This CDR3 spans 17 amino acids. Germline CDR1 and CDR2: MNHEY and SVGEGT. V lost 7 bases and J 6 bases, leaving 26 bases between the germline ends. The CDR3 sequence is CASNSLPDRLGSDTQYF. The CDR3 DNA reads TGTGCCAGCAATTCCCTCCCCGACAGGTTAGGGTCGGATACGCAGTATTTT.

This chain joins TRBV20-1 and TRBJ2-3; 7 nucleotides line up with TRBD2. The germline CDR1 and CDR2 sequences are DFQATT and SNEGSKA (reference sequence). V lost 1 base, J lost 10 bases, and 23 bases stayed unmatched. The CDR3 loop spans 18 amino acids. CDR3 sequence (DNA): TGCAGTGCTAGAGTTTTCCCTCGAACTAGCGCCACCTCGGATGCGCAGTATTTT. Its protein is CSARVFPRTSATSDAQYF.

A note on this clonotype: No conserved phenylalanine or tryptophan ends this CDR3, so it is likely a read error. The chain combines TRBV11-2 with TRBJ2-1; TRBD2 agrees at 9 bases. Germline lookup yields CDR1 SGHAT and CDR2 FQNNGV. J lost 6 bases, V lost 7 bases, and 7 bases had no gene match. The CDR3 covers 14 residues. The CDR3 protein is CASNQGLARNEQFI. DNA for the CDR3: TGTGCCAGCAACCAGGGACTAGCTCGCAATGAGCAGTTCATC.

As concerns this clonotype: One junction end does not reproduce the germline sequence, and a read error may be involved. The chain recombines TRBV7-3 with TRBJ2-1; D is undetermined. The CDR3 runs to 13 residues. Germline CDR1 SGHTA, CDR2 FQGTGA. This chain's CDR3 is CTSISKTRPRLFF. The CDR3 DNA reads as TGTACCAGCATCTCAAAGACTCGTCCTCGTCTCTTCTTC.

About this clonotype itself: The conserved phenylalanine or tryptophan normally closing the CDR3 is absent here, so this likely arose from a read error. The chain combines TRBV11-2 with TRBJ1-2; 7 bases align to TRBD1. The CDR3 contains 15 residues. Unmatched junction bases numbered 11, after V lost 2 bases and J lost 8 bases. CDR1 is SGHAT, CDR2 FQNNGV, per germline. Written as DNA, the CDR3 is TGTGCCAGCAGCTTATTAATAGGGGGCGCGGGGGGCTACACCTAC. This encodes CASSLLIGGAGGYTY.

The V and J genes are TRBV2 and TRBJ1-5, with a tentative D call TRBD1 (6 bases). The CDR3 loop spans 15 amino acids. Trimming removed 4 bases at V and 4 bases at J, with 14 bases between. In germline, CDR1 is SNHLY, CDR2 FYNNEI. CDR3 nucleotides: TGTGCCAGCAGTGGGGGACATGGGGCAAATCAGCCCCAGCATTTT. As protein: CASSGGHGANQPQHF.

This clonotype has at least ten counts. This chain connects TRBV4-1 to TRBJ2-7; 10 bases map to TRBD1. There are 18 residues in the CDR3. The trim removed 3 bases at V and 0 bases at J, leaving 11 bases unmatched. Germline V gives CDR1 MGHRA, CDR2 YSYEKL. The CDR3 region is CASSHGAAGTGVSYEQYF. CDR3 coding DNA: TGCGCCAGCAGCCACGGTGCAGCGGGGACAGGGGTCTCCTACGAGCAGTACTTC.

Regarding this clonotype: This likely comes from a read error, as the CDR3 has no conserved phenylalanine or tryptophan at its end. The limits of the CDR3 on the DNA are not certain, so only TCRdb's listed CDR3 is given. The chain couples TRBV11-1 to TRBJ2-7. The CDR3 is 11 amino acids in total, end residues counted. The germline gives CDR1 SGHAT, CDR2 FQDESV (reference sequence). The CDR3 here is CASSPVRTLYI.

The chain carries TRBV11-2 and TRBJ2-1, with D perhaps matching TRBD1 (6 bases). CDR3 length equals 16 residues. The germline V gene encodes CDR1 SGHAT and CDR2 FQNNGV. The ends were cut back, 5 bases at V and 7 bases at J, with 21 bases in the middle. DNA for the CDR3: TGTGCCAGCAGCCCCCCCCAGGGGCTTGGTAGGAATGAGCAGTTCTTC. Translation gives CASSPPQGLGRNEQFF.

This clonotype was counted ten times or more. V and J are TRBV6-5 and TRBJ2-7, with TRBD1 as a possible D gene (6 bases). Germline-derived CDR1 and CDR2 are MNHEY and SVGAGI. The CDR3 consists of 13 residues. The V end was cut by 6 bases, the J end by 5 bases, with 14 bases between. CDR3 in DNA: TGTGCCAGCAGGCTGGGACAATTCAACGAGCAGTACTTC. Amino acid sequence: CASRLGQFNEQYF.

A note on this clonotype: This may stem from a read error, because a much larger clone lies one nucleotide away. The chain combines TRBV5-5 with TRBJ1-5; no reliable D call. V was pared by 3 bases and J by 0 bases, with 13 bases between. The germline V gene encodes CDR1 SGHKS and CDR2 YYEKEE (reference sequence). The CDR3 spans 16 residues. As DNA, the CDR3 is TGTGCCAGCAGCTATTTGGGGAGCCTTAGCAATCAGCCCCAGCATTTT. As protein: CASSYLGSLSNQPQHF.

In the case of this clonotype: At one boundary the junction diverges from the germline segment, which might be a read error. The chain has TRBV6-5 and TRBJ2-3; 9 positions agree with TRBD2. The CDR3 spans 16 residues. The V gene's germline CDR1 is MNHEY and CDR2 SVGAGI. Here the CDR3 DNA reads TGTGTCAGCAGTAAAAAAGCGGGGGGTCGCACAGATATGCAGTATTTT. Its translation: CVSSKKAGGRTDMQYF.

This clonotype has more than one count but fewer than ten. J is TRBJ2-1 and V is TRBV11-2; a possible D gene is TRBD2 (6 bases). The CDR3 contains 15 residues. Germline loops: CDR1 SGHAT, CDR2 FQNNGV. CDR3 in amino acids: CVCSDLATAYNEQFF. The CDR3 nucleotides read TGTGTCTGCAGCGATCTAGCGACAGCATACAATGAGCAGTTCTTC.

Concerning this clonotype: Germline and junction disagree at one end, which may indicate a read error. The chain couples TRBV12-3 or TRBV12-4 to TRBJ1-3; D is unclear. CDR3 size: 13 residues. DNA for the CDR3: TGTGCCAGCGGTTTAGTGCCTGGAAACACCATATATTTT. Protein: CASGLVPGNTIYF.

CDR3 region: CASRREMGLYEQYF. CDR3 in DNA: TGTGCCAGCAGAAGGGAAATGGGCCTCTACGAGCAGTACTTC. V is TRBV7-2 and J is TRBJ2-7; no clear D gene. Trimming stripped 6 bases from V and 3 bases from J, with 15 bases between. This CDR3 spans 14 amino acids. The germline CDR1 and CDR2 sequences are SGHTA and FQGNSA.

Notes on this clonotype: An end of the junction does not agree with germline; a read error may underlie this. The chain couples TRBV4-1 to TRBJ2-7, with D perhaps given as TRBD1 or TRBD2 (6 bases each). Germline V CDR1 and CDR2: MGHRA, YSYEKL. The CDR3 extends over 20 amino acids. CDR3 in amino acids: CVSSQDLVCYGGYITYEQYF. In nucleotides, the CDR3 is TGCGTCAGCAGCCAAGATCTTGTTTGTTACGGGGGCTACATAACCTACGAGCAGTACTTC.

As to this clonotype: A much larger clone differs from this one at a single base, so this may be a read error. This rearrangement joins TRBV5-1 to TRBJ2-2; 14 nucleotides align to TRBD2. The CDR3 covers 18 residues. Losses at the gene ends were 4 bases for V and 0 bases for J; bases not matched to a gene: 5. Per the germline V gene, CDR1 is SGHRS and CDR2 is YFSETQ. CDR3 residues: CASSGEGLAGANTGELFF. CDR3 bases: TGCGCCAGCAGCGGAGAGGGACTAGCGGGGGCGAACACCGGGGAGCTGTTTTTT.

V and J are TRBV11-2 and TRBJ2-2; tentatively, D is TRBD1 or TRBD2 (5 bases each). The CDR3 length is 15 residues. The ends were cut back, 3 bases at V and 7 bases at J, with 15 bases in the middle. The germline gives CDR1 SGHAT, CDR2 FQNNGV. CDR3 nucleotides: TGTGCCAGCAGCTTGCAGGACTCGAGGGGCGGGGAGCTGTTTTTT. This sequence encodes CASSLQDSRGGELFF. The variable domain in full, with the rest retrieved from reference TRBV11-2 and TRBJ2-2, is EAGVAQSPRYKIIEKRQSVAFWCNPISGHATLYWYQQILGQGPKLLIQFQNNGVVDDSQLPKDRFSAERLKGVDSTLKIQPAKLEDSAVYLCASSLQDSRGGELFFGEGSRLTVL.

As regards this clonotype: The junction does not match germline at one end; this may be a read error. The chain links TRBV20-1 to TRBJ2-5, with TRBD2 matching 9 bases. The CDR3 has 17 residues. Germline V gives CDR1 DFQATT, CDR2 SNEGSKA (reference sequence). The DNA for the CDR3 is TGCAGTGCTGGAGACCTGATACTAGTAGCGGGAGAAGAGACCCAGTACTTC. Protein sequence: CSAGDLILVAGEETQYF.

The rearrangement joins TRBV5-5 to TRBJ1-1, with D unresolved. The CDR3 consists of 15 residues. Trimming pared 6 bases from V and 4 bases from J, leaving 19 bases between. Germline lookup yields CDR1 SGHKS and CDR2 YYEKEE (reference sequence). CDR3 amino acids: CASTLGGFELTEAFF. The CDR3 DNA follows: TGTGCCAGCACTCTGGGAGGATTTGAGCTCACTGAAGCTTTCTTT.

This clonotype was observed a handful of times. The chain joins TRBV11-2 to TRBJ2-2; TRBD2 matches at 8 bases. CDR3 length: 17 residues. CDR1 and CDR2 from the germline V gene are SGHAT and FQNNGV. V gave up 5 bases and J gave up 2 bases; unmatched junction bases: 10. DNA for the CDR3: TGTGCCAGCAGCCCCCTTACGGGGGGGTTCAACACCGGGGAGCTGTTTTTT. Translating it yields CASSPLTGGFNTGELFF.

Concerning this clonotype itself: A junction boundary mismatches the germline segment, possibly from a read error. The V gene is TRBV6-5, the J gene TRBJ2-1; 7 bases line up with TRBD1. The germline V gene has CDR1 MNHEY and CDR2 SVGAGI. This CDR3 contains 14 residues. The CDR3 DNA sequence: TGTACCAGCACCCGGGGACAGACTTACAATAAGCAGTTCTTC. Protein: CTSTRGQTYNKQFF.